The rows below give T cell receptor beta chains drawn from one sample of a study of T cell repertoires in cytomegalovirus infection. TCRdb re-called the reads through MiXCR, storing one row per CDR3 protein. Here the sample spans 650,000 to 850,000 distinct CDR3 sequences, almost 30% being singletons. No antigen has been assigned to these receptors. Sequenced here: cultured CD8+ T cells from PBMCs, sampled from culture after CMV antigen stimulation. The receptors here all came from a human donor in good health (CMV status not recorded). Some clones in this sample may be carry-over from other donors' samples. Both conserved end residues are part of each CDR3. The order of the fields is V gene, clone size, J gene, D gene, CDR3 protein, CDR3 DNA. A D gene is named only where the DNA matches it firmly. Not all rows give a size; the values are once, few, many and, for expanded clones, a class.

>TRBV29-1|NA|TRBJ2-7|TRBD2
CSAAGLGTSYEQYF
TGCAGCGCCGCGGGACTAGGAACCTCCTACGAGCAGTACTTC
>TRBV7-6|few|TRBJ1-1|TRBD1
CASSPQGDRMMNTEAFF
TGTGCCAGCAGCCCCCAAGGGGACAGGATGATGAACACTGAAGCTTTCTTT
>TRBV7-3|NA|TRBJ2-6|NA
CASSKKDLEDSGVNVLTF
TGTGCCAGCAGCAAGAAGGACCTCGAAGACTCTGGGGTCAACGTCCTGACTTTC
>TRBV7-6|NA|TRBJ1-4|NA
CASSHWGRDEKLFF
TGTGCCAGCAGCCACTGGGGGCGGGATGAAAAACTGTTTTTT
>TRBV12-3/TRBV12-4|many|TRBJ2-1|NA
CASSWTAPTYNEQFF
TGTGCCAGCAGTTGGACTGCCCCAACCTACAATGAGCAGTTCTTC
>TRBV9|NA|TRBJ1-3|TRBD1
CASSTRREGLQGTGNTIYF
TGTGCCAGCAGCACCCGTAGGGAGGGCCTACAGGGGACTGGAAACACCATATATTTT
>TRBV9|many|TRBJ1-1|NA
CASSVGKGNTEAFF
TGTGCCAGCAGCGTAGGTAAAGGGAACACTGAAGCTTTCTTT
>TRBV5-6|few|TRBJ1-4|NA
CASSPGRPHEKLFF
TGTGCCAGCAGCCCCGGACGGCCTCATGAAAAACTGTTTTTT
>TRBV6-2/TRBV6-3|NA|TRBJ2-3|TRBD2
CASTPGLAGVTDTQYF
TGTGCCAGCACCCCCGGACTAGCGGGGGTCACAGATACGCAGTATTTT
>TRBV7-9|NA|TRBJ2-1|TRBD1
CASSLGTGVVNEQFF
TGTGCCAGCAGCTTAGGGACAGGGGTCGTCAATGAGCAGTTCTTC
>TRBV4-1|many|TRBJ1-2|TRBD1
CASSQSGTGYGYTF
TGCGCCAGCAGCCAGTCCGGGACAGGCTATGGCTACACCTTC
>TRBV12-3/TRBV12-4|NA|TRBJ2-4|NA
CASSGGAGLAKNIQYF
TGTGCCAGCAGTGGCGGGGCAGGACTAGCCAAAAACATTCAGTACTTC
>TRBV20-1|NA|TRBJ1-1|NA
CSASPGAEGMNTEAFF
TGCAGTGCTAGCCCCGGGGCGGAGGGCATGAACACTGAAGCTTTCTTT
>TRBV28|few|TRBJ1-6|TRBD1
CASSFSPGQGNSPLHF
TGTGCCAGCAGTTTCTCTCCGGGACAGGGGAATTCACCCCTCCACTTT
>TRBV28|NA|TRBJ2-7|NA
CASSLLDSGIEQYF
TGTGCCAGCAGTTTACTCGATAGCGGTATCGAGCAGTACTTC
>TRBV27|NA|TRBJ1-6|NA
CASKPGGRNSPLHF
TGTGCCAGTAAACCCGGGGGTCGTAATTCACCCCTCCACTTT
>TRBV27|NA|TRBJ1-5|NA
CASRGQGTGNQPQHF
TGTGCCAGCAGGGGCCAGGGGACTGGCAATCAGCCCCAGCATTTT
>TRBV7-9|few|TRBJ1-2|NA
CASSLVFTSPRDGYTF
TGTGCCAGCAGCTTAGTATTTACATCGCCCAGGGATGGCTACACCTTC
>TRBV7-8|many|TRBJ1-1|NA
CASSYGALEAFF
TGTGCCAGCAGCTACGGGGCTCTTGAAGCTTTCTTT
>TRBV20-1|few|TRBJ2-5|TRBD2
CSASWGLAGGPQETQYF
TGCAGTGCTAGTTGGGGGCTAGCGGGGGGCCCTCAAGAGACCCAGTACTTC
>TRBV2|NA|TRBJ1-2|NA
CASSDENGPNYGYTF
TGTGCCAGCAGTGACGAAAACGGGCCTAACTATGGCTACACCTTC
>TRBV7-2|NA|TRBJ1-1|NA
CASSFFRFEEAFF
TGTGCCAGCAGCTTTTTCCGGTTTGAGGAGGCTTTCTTT
>TRBV12-3/TRBV12-4|NA|TRBJ2-1|NA
CASIGRGVFNEQFF
TGTGCCAGCATTGGGAGGGGGGTCTTCAATGAGCAGTTCTTC
>TRBV5-8|NA|TRBJ2-5|NA
CASSLSWGPQETQYF
TGTGCCAGCAGCTTGAGCTGGGGACCCCAAGAGACCCAGTACTTC
>TRBV7-9|few|TRBJ2-5|NA
CASSFEGQETQYF
TGTGCCAGCAGCTTTGAGGGGCAGGAGACCCAGTACTTC
>TRBV27|many|TRBJ2-6|NA
CASSLPGGGPSGANVLTF
TGTGCCAGCAGCCTCCCCGGTGGGGGGCCCTCTGGGGCCAACGTCCTGACTTTC
>TRBV6-1|few|TRBJ1-5|TRBD1
CASSPRGPGNQPQHF
TGTGCCAGCAGCCCCAGGGGGCCCGGCAATCAGCCCCAGCATTTT
>TRBV27|NA|TRBJ2-3|NA
CASGLGGTDTQYF
TGTGCCAGCGGCCTAGGGGGGACAGATACGCAGTATTTT
>TRBV12-5|NA|TRBJ1-6|NA
CASGFWGGGRSPLHF
TGTGCTAGTGGTTTCTGGGGTGGGGGGCGTTCACCCCTCCACTTT
>TRBV27|NA|TRBJ2-1|NA
CATGKGIRYNEQFF
TGTGCCACTGGGAAGGGAATAAGGTACAATGAGCAGTTCTTC
>TRBV27|NA|TRBJ1-3|TRBD1
CASRQGGRSGNTIYF
TGTGCCAGCAGGCAGGGGGGGCGAAGTGGAAACACCATATATTTT